The 13 T cell receptor beta chains given below trace back to one sample, sequenced in a study of blood T cell repertoires in COVID-19 (dated by TCRdb to about 2020). The library was obtained by the immunoSEQ multiplex PCR assay. TCRdb limited this immuneACCESS table to in-frame rearrangements with V and J called. A share of clones is missing; checked studies link under half to unresolved V genes, and the rest is unexplained. The table for this sample lists about 270,000 clones; roughly nine tenths of them were counted only once. The top ten constitute about 8.7% of the sample. Sequenced input: peripheral blood. Receptors originate from a man between 40 and 49 years old with active or convalescent COVID-19.

This chain uses TRBV15 with TRBJ1-3, with no clear D. Trimming removed 0 bases from V and 0 bases from J, with 15 bases in between. Germline assignment: CDR1 LNHNV and CDR2 YYDKDF (reference sequence). The CDR3 covers 18 residues. In DNA, the CDR3 is TGTGCCACCAGCAGAGATGTGGGAGGAGTTCGCTCTGGAAACACCATATATTTT. Protein product: CATSRDVGGVRSGNTIYF.

The V call is TRBV5-6, the J call TRBJ2-3; 8 bases match TRBD2. The CDR3 spans 13 residues. J was trimmed by 11 bases and V by 7 bases; bases with no gene match: 12. Germline loops: CDR1 SGHDT, CDR2 YYEEEE. CDR3 bases: TGTGCCAGCCACGGGGGGGAACAGGTGAAGCAGTATTTT. Its translation is CASHGGEQVKQYF.

On this clone itself: An end of the junction differs from the germline gene, which may be a read error. V and J are TRBV11-2 and TRBJ1-2, with TRBD1 matching over 7 bases. CDR3 size: 13 residues. Germline CDR1 and CDR2: SGHAT and FQNNGV. The DNA for the CDR3 is TGTGCCAGCAGTTTAGTACAGGGGCATGGCTACACCTTC. The encoded protein is CASSLVQGHGYTF.

This clone showed up just a few times. The V call is TRBV27, the J call TRBJ1-1; D is perhaps TRBD1 (5 bases). Per the germline V gene, CDR1 is MNHEY and CDR2 is SMNVEV (reference sequence). V dropped 2 bases and J dropped 5 bases, with 9 bases sitting between them. The CDR3 extends over 13 amino acids. The CDR3 loop is CASSLGAWTEAFF. The CDR3 region has the DNA TGTGCCAGCAGTTTAGGGGCATGGACTGAAGCTTTCTTT.

J is TRBJ2-3 and V is TRBV5-1, with a tentative D call TRBD2 (5 bases). V was clipped by 2 bases and J by 0 bases, with 7 bases between them. The CDR3 runs 14 residues. Germline values: CDR1 SGHRS, CDR2 YFSETQ. The CDR3 DNA reads as TGCGCCAGCAGCTTCGGGGATAGCACAGATACGCAGTATTTT. Protein: CASSFGDSTDTQYF.

The chain employs TRBV2 and TRBJ1-4; TRBD1 might be the D (5 bases). Germline CDR1 and CDR2: SNHLY and FYNNEI. The CDR3 is 15 residues long. Trimming removed 3 bases at V and 7 bases at J, with 15 bases between. CDR3 nucleotide sequence: TGTGCCAGCAGTGATACGGGTGCGGGGGGTGAAAAACTGTTTTTT. This gives the protein CASSDTGAGGEKLFF.

This chain links TRBV19 with TRBJ2-7; TRBD1 aligns across 9 bases. Germline-derived CDR1 and CDR2 are LNHDA and SQIVND (reference sequence). The CDR3 totals 14 residues. The J segment lost 2 bases and the V segment lost 8 bases, leaving 7 bases of the junction unmatched. CDR3 loop: CASAWTGDTYEQYF. CDR3 DNA sequence: TGTGCCAGTGCGTGGACAGGGGATACCTACGAGCAGTACTTC. The full variable domain, rest sourced from reference TRBV19 and TRBJ2-7, is DGGITQSPKYLFRKEGQNVTLSCEQNLNHDAMYWYRQDPGQGLRLIYYSQIVNDFQKGDIAEGYSVSREKKESFPLTVTSAQKNPTAFYLCASAWTGDTYEQYFGPGTRLTVT.

The chain is built from TRBV2 and TRBJ1-6; D gene unclear. V was pared by 3 bases and J by 10 bases, with 4 bases between. This CDR3 region has 11 residues. Germline values: CDR1 SNHLY, CDR2 FYNNEI. CDR3 sequence: CASSETSPLHF. The CDR3, as DNA: TGTGCCAGCAGTGAGACATCACCCCTCCACTTT.

The chain has TRBV29-1 and TRBJ1-2; a weak D match, TRBD1 (6 bases). The CDR3 contains 15 residues. V was cut by 3 bases and J by 7 bases, with 21 bases left in between. Germline V gives CDR1 SQVTM, CDR2 ANQGSEA. CDR3 region: CSVEEIIWKGGGYTF. CDR3 sequence (DNA): TGCAGCGTTGAGGAAATCATTTGGAAAGGGGGTGGCTACACCTTC.

The chain carries TRBV11-3 and TRBJ2-1, with D uncertain. The CDR3 loop spans 15 amino acids. V lost 5 bases, J lost 1 base, and 12 bases lay in between. Germline V CDR1 and CDR2: SGHNT, YENEEA. CDR3 sequence reads: CASSAGLRSYNEQFF. Written as DNA, the CDR3 is TGTGCCAGCAGCGCAGGTTTACGGTCCTACAATGAGCAGTTCTTC.

The chain couples TRBV7-9 to TRBJ1-4, with TRBD1 as a possible D gene (5 bases). The CDR3 has 15 amino acids. V was pared by 0 bases and J by 7 bases, with 12 bases between. Germline values: CDR1 SEHNR, CDR2 FQNEAQ (reference sequence). The CDR3 region has the DNA TGTGCCAGCAGCTTAGCGTCGGGGGAGCGTGAAAAACTGTTTTTT. Translating it yields CASSLASGEREKLFF.

V and J are TRBV2 and TRBJ1-2; 10 bases map to TRBD1. The V gene end was trimmed by 1 base and the J gene end by 4 bases; junction bases not matched to a gene: 3. From germline, CDR1 is SNHLY and CDR2 FYNNEI. The CDR3 consists of 15 residues. The CDR3 sequence: CASSEGQGASYGYTF. In DNA, the CDR3 is TGTGCCAGCAGTGAAGGACAGGGGGCGAGCTATGGCTACACCTTC.

V usage is TRBV30 and J usage is TRBJ1-1; D might be TRBD1 (6 bases). Trimming removed 2 bases at V and 12 bases at J, with 13 bases between. This CDR3 region has 11 residues. The germline V gene encodes CDR1 GTSNPN and CDR2 SVGIG (reference sequence). The CDR3 DNA is TGTGCCTGGAGTAACAGGGTGAGGACTTTCTTT. It codes for CAWSNRVRTFF.